This is a list of T cell receptor beta chains from one sample in a study of cytomegalovirus exposure and HLA in healthy donors. TCRdb keeps only in-frame clones here, not all; method: immunoSEQ multiplex PCR. The sample consists of 120,000 or so clones, 86% of them appearing once. Sequenced: PBMCs. These receptors were collected from a man aged 18 to 30 in good health and CMV-seronegative. CDR3s include the opening cysteine and the closing phenylalanine or tryptophan. D genes are given only for firm matches. Expanded clones are given a class, and other clones once, few, many or no size at all.

clone_size: NA; d_call: TRBD1; j_call: TRBJ1-2; v_call: TRBV7-8; cdr3_aa: CASSNRDRGLGYTF; cdr3_nt: TGTGCCAGCAGCAACCGGGACAGGGGCCTTGGCTACACCTTC
clone_size: NA; d_call: TRBD1; j_call: TRBJ1-5; v_call: TRBV6-6; cdr3_aa: CASSRQGAPSNQPQHF; cdr3_nt: TGTGCCAGCAGCAGACAGGGGGCCCCTAGCAATCAGCCCCAGCATTTT
clone_size: NA; d_call: TRBD2; j_call: TRBJ2-1; v_call: TRBV19; cdr3_aa: CASSPTRRGGAGEQFF; cdr3_nt: TGTGCCAGTAGTCCGACTCGTCGCGGGGGGGCTGGTGAGCAGTTCTTC
clone_size: NA; d_call: NA; j_call: TRBJ2-5; v_call: TRBV5-1; cdr3_aa: CASSFLPRLETQYF; cdr3_nt: TGCGCCAGCAGCTTCCTTCCCAGGTTGGAGACCCAGTACTTC
clone_size: NA; d_call: NA; j_call: TRBJ2-3; v_call: TRBV7-9; cdr3_aa: CASSPRVVTDTQYF; cdr3_nt: TGTGCCAGCAGCCCTCGGGTCGTGACAGATACGCAGTATTTT
clone_size: NA; d_call: TRBD1; j_call: TRBJ1-2; v_call: TRBV29-1; cdr3_aa: CSADGTGGYTF; cdr3_nt: TGCAGCGCCGATGGGACAGGTGGCTACACCTTC
clone_size: NA; d_call: TRBD2; j_call: TRBJ2-3; v_call: TRBV12-5; cdr3_aa: CASGLVTGLAGRLATQYF; cdr3_nt: TGTGCTAGTGGTTTGGTAACGGGGCTAGCGGGCCGTCTGGCTACGCAGTATTTT
clone_size: NA; d_call: TRBD2; j_call: TRBJ2-5; v_call: TRBV27; cdr3_aa: CASSHILAGERETQYF; cdr3_nt: TGTGCCAGCAGTCACATACTAGCGGGGGAAAGGGAGACCCAGTACTTC
clone_size: NA; d_call: TRBD1; j_call: TRBJ2-1; v_call: TRBV5-1; cdr3_aa: CASSNPQGANEQFF; cdr3_nt: TGCGCCAGCAGCAACCCACAGGGGGCTAATGAGCAGTTCTTC
clone_size: once; d_call: TRBD1; j_call: TRBJ1-2; v_call: TRBV6-1; cdr3_aa: CASSEAEGGFYGYTF; cdr3_nt: TGTGCCAGCAGTGAAGCCGAAGGGGGCTTCTATGGCTACACCTTC
clone_size: NA; d_call: NA; j_call: TRBJ2-1; v_call: TRBV5-1; cdr3_aa: CASSHTLDEQFF; cdr3_nt: TGCGCCAGCAGCCACACCCTAGATGAGCAGTTCTTC
clone_size: NA; d_call: NA; j_call: TRBJ1-2; v_call: TRBV6-5; cdr3_aa: CASNDGGIYGYTF; cdr3_nt: TGTGCCAGCAATGACGGGGGAATCTATGGCTACACCTTC
clone_size: NA; d_call: NA; j_call: TRBJ1-4; v_call: TRBV2; cdr3_aa: CASRAQRVLFF; cdr3_nt: TGTGCCAGCAGGGCCCAACGGGTACTGTTTTTT
clone_size: NA; d_call: NA; j_call: TRBJ1-1; v_call: TRBV5-4; cdr3_aa: CASSSGRVNTEAFF; cdr3_nt: TGTGCCAGCAGCTCGGGGAGGGTGAACACTGAAGCTTTCTTT
clone_size: many; d_call: NA; j_call: TRBJ2-7; v_call: TRBV25-1; cdr3_aa: CASSERGYEQYF; cdr3_nt: TGTGCCAGCAGTGAACGCGGCTACGAGCAGTACTTC
clone_size: once; d_call: TRBD1; j_call: TRBJ1-1; v_call: TRBV6-1; cdr3_aa: CASSEKQGQSEAFF; cdr3_nt: TGTGCCAGCAGTGAAAAACAGGGACAGTCTGAAGCTTTCTTT
clone_size: NA; d_call: TRBD1; j_call: TRBJ2-1; v_call: TRBV19; cdr3_aa: CASSIDHRDRGFSYNEQFF; cdr3_nt: TGTGCCAGTAGTATAGATCATAGGGACAGGGGATTCAGTTACAATGAGCAGTTCTTC
clone_size: NA; d_call: TRBD2; j_call: TRBJ2-7; v_call: TRBV30; cdr3_aa: CAWRLTSTGGQYF; cdr3_nt: TGTGCCTGGAGGTTGACAAGTACGGGGGGGCAGTACTTC
clone_size: NA; d_call: NA; j_call: TRBJ2-2; v_call: TRBV7-7; cdr3_aa: CASSLDRNTGELFF; cdr3_nt: TGTGCTAGCAGCTTAGATCGGAACACCGGGGAGCTGTTTTTT
clone_size: NA; d_call: NA; j_call: TRBJ1-1; v_call: TRBV29-1; cdr3_aa: CSVFQGLNTEAFF; cdr3_nt: TGCAGCGTCTTTCAGGGGTTGAACACTGAAGCTTTCTTT
clone_size: NA; d_call: TRBD1; j_call: TRBJ1-4; v_call: TRBV11-2; cdr3_aa: CASSLGQGRLELFF; cdr3_nt: TGTGCCAGCAGCTTAGGACAGGGACGATTGGAACTGTTTTTT
clone_size: NA; d_call: NA; j_call: TRBJ2-3; v_call: TRBV5-6; cdr3_aa: CASSSRLRLGTDTQYF; cdr3_nt: TGTGCCAGCAGCTCGCGGCTCCGCCTGGGCACAGATACGCAGTATTTT
clone_size: NA; d_call: NA; j_call: TRBJ2-6; v_call: TRBV19; cdr3_aa: CASSHLGQHSGANVLTF; cdr3_nt: TGTGCCAGTAGCCACCTGGGACAACACTCTGGGGCCAACGTCCTGACTTTC
clone_size: NA; d_call: TRBD1; j_call: TRBJ2-7; v_call: TRBV6-5; cdr3_aa: CASSPGTGGSYEQYF; cdr3_nt: TGTGCCAGCAGTCCGGGGACAGGGGGTTCCTACGAGCAGTACTTC
clone_size: NA; d_call: TRBD1; j_call: TRBJ2-3; v_call: TRBV5-1; cdr3_aa: CASIRDRGIDTQYF; cdr3_nt: TGCGCCAGCATCCGGGACAGGGGTATAGATACGCAGTATTTT
clone_size: NA; d_call: NA; j_call: TRBJ2-3; v_call: TRBV5-4; cdr3_aa: CASSSGSGTDTQYF; cdr3_nt: TGTGCCAGCAGCTCCGGGTCGGGCACAGATACGCAGTATTTT
clone_size: NA; d_call: TRBD1; j_call: TRBJ2-3; v_call: TRBV6-5; cdr3_aa: CASSDRELTDTQYF; cdr3_nt: TGTGCCAGCAGTGACAGGGAACTCACAGATACGCAGTATTTT
clone_size: NA; d_call: NA; j_call: TRBJ2-4; v_call: TRBV27; cdr3_aa: CASSQGVLAKNIQYF; cdr3_nt: TGTGCCAGCAGTCAAGGAGTACTAGCCAAAAACATTCAGTACTTC
clone_size: NA; d_call: NA; j_call: TRBJ1-5; v_call: TRBV2; cdr3_aa: CASSAGPNQPQHF; cdr3_nt: TGTGCCAGCAGTGCAGGGCCCAATCAGCCCCAGCATTTT
clone_size: NA; d_call: NA; j_call: TRBJ1-2; v_call: TRBV7-9; cdr3_aa: CASSLAGAANYGYTF; cdr3_nt: TGTGCCAGCAGCTTAGCGGGCGCAGCTAACTATGGCTACACCTTC
clone_size: NA; d_call: NA; j_call: TRBJ2-5; v_call: TRBV30; cdr3_aa: CAWTRGYEETQYF; cdr3_nt: TGTGCCTGGACCCGGGGGTACGAAGAGACCCAGTACTTC
clone_size: NA; d_call: TRBD2; j_call: TRBJ2-1; v_call: TRBV5-4; cdr3_aa: CASSPGTSGGRYNEQFF; cdr3_nt: TGTGCCAGCAGCCCCGGGACTAGCGGGGGGAGATACAATGAGCAGTTCTTC
clone_size: NA; d_call: TRBD2; j_call: TRBJ2-5; v_call: TRBV5-6; cdr3_aa: CASSPEREIDETQYF; cdr3_nt: TGTGCCAGCAGCCCCGAGCGGGAGATTGACGAGACCCAGTACTTC
clone_size: NA; d_call: NA; j_call: TRBJ2-3; v_call: TRBV2; cdr3_aa: CASGGGTPGTDTQYF; cdr3_nt: TGTGCCAGCGGGGGTGGGACTCCAGGCACAGATACGCAGTATTTT
clone_size: once; d_call: NA; j_call: TRBJ2-1; v_call: TRBV11-2; cdr3_aa: CASSSIGTPEQFF; cdr3_nt: TGTGCCAGCAGCTCCATTGGGACTCCTGAGCAGTTCTTC
clone_size: NA; d_call: TRBD1; j_call: TRBJ2-7; v_call: TRBV6-4; cdr3_aa: CASSDLMDRGYPYEQYF; cdr3_nt: TGTGCCAGCAGTGACCTGATGGACAGGGGATATCCCTACGAGCAGTACTTC
clone_size: NA; d_call: TRBD1; j_call: TRBJ1-1; v_call: TRBV5-4; cdr3_aa: CASSLEDRGTEAFF; cdr3_nt: TGTGCCAGCAGCTTGGAGGACAGGGGCACTGAAGCTTTCTTT
clone_size: NA; d_call: TRBD1; j_call: TRBJ1-2; v_call: TRBV7-9; cdr3_aa: CASSLEDRGYGYTF; cdr3_nt: TGTGCCAGCAGCTTAGAGGACAGGGGCTATGGCTACACCTTC
clone_size: once; d_call: TRBD2; j_call: TRBJ2-7; v_call: TRBV7-9; cdr3_aa: CASSFDVAGEISYEQYF; cdr3_nt: TGTGCCAGCAGCTTTGACGTAGCGGGAGAAATCTCCTACGAGCAGTACTTC
clone_size: NA; d_call: NA; j_call: TRBJ2-1; v_call: TRBV30; cdr3_aa: CASSFRGEQFF; cdr3_nt: TGTGCCTCCTCCTTCCGCGGTGAGCAGTTCTTC
clone_size: NA; d_call: TRBD1; j_call: TRBJ1-2; v_call: TRBV13; cdr3_aa: CASSLGRLQGGGYTF; cdr3_nt: TGTGCCAGCAGCTTAGGCCGTCTACAGGGGGGGGGCTACACCTTC
clone_size: NA; d_call: NA; j_call: TRBJ2-3; v_call: TRBV7-2; cdr3_aa: CASSLRGEGDLWGTDTQYF; cdr3_nt: TGTGCCAGCAGCTTACGGGGTGAGGGGGATCTCTGGGGCACAGATACGCAGTATTTT
clone_size: many; d_call: TRBD1; j_call: TRBJ1-2; v_call: TRBV29-1; cdr3_aa: CSVVRQGSYGYTF; cdr3_nt: TGCAGCGTTGTACGACAGGGTAGCTATGGCTACACCTTC
clone_size: NA; d_call: NA; j_call: TRBJ2-2; v_call: TRBV30; cdr3_aa: CAWHTGISGTGELFF; cdr3_nt: TGTGCCTGGCATACAGGGATCTCGGGCACCGGGGAGCTGTTTTTT
clone_size: NA; d_call: NA; j_call: TRBJ1-5; v_call: TRBV19; cdr3_aa: CASSIYRDSNQPQHF; cdr3_nt: TGTGCCAGTAGTATCTACAGGGATAGCAATCAGCCCCAGCATTTT
clone_size: NA; d_call: TRBD1; j_call: TRBJ2-7; v_call: TRBV25-1; cdr3_aa: CASRGTEGMEQYF; cdr3_nt: TGTGCCAGCAGGGGGACAGAAGGAATGGAGCAGTACTTC
clone_size: NA; d_call: NA; j_call: TRBJ1-5; v_call: TRBV11-2; cdr3_aa: CASSIAPVGNQPQHF; cdr3_nt: TGTGCCAGCAGCATAGCGCCGGTGGGCAATCAGCCCCAGCATTTT
clone_size: NA; d_call: TRBD1; j_call: TRBJ1-5; v_call: TRBV6-6; cdr3_aa: CASSTGTGRYLPQHF; cdr3_nt: TGTGCCAGCAGCACAGGGACAGGGCGATATCTGCCCCAGCATTTT
clone_size: NA; d_call: NA; j_call: TRBJ1-2; v_call: TRBV27; cdr3_aa: CASSLGGSPNYGYTF; cdr3_nt: TGTGCCAGCAGTTTAGGCGGCAGTCCTAACTATGGCTACACCTTC
clone_size: NA; d_call: NA; j_call: TRBJ2-3; v_call: TRBV5-1; cdr3_aa: CASSLTRTDTQYF; cdr3_nt: TGCGCCAGCAGCTTAACTCGCACAGATACGCAGTATTTT